The 16 T cell receptor beta chains in this list originate from one sample, sequenced in a study of T cell clones after liver transplantation. Measured with immunoSEQ multiplex PCR; TCRdb has only the in-frame clones, and not every one. The table has some 6,000 clones, approximately 80% seen once. The specimen comprised CD8+ T cells from blood, sampled 46 months after liver transplant. The origin of the receptors is a human patient who received a liver transplant. A share of the T cells may be of graft donor origin.

The chain carries TRBV7-3 and TRBJ2-2; unclear D gene. V lost 9 bases to trimming and J lost 8 bases, with 7 bases between them. This CDR3 has 10 amino acids. CDR1 and CDR2 (germline): SGHTA, FQGTGA. The CDR3 is CASFAGELFF. In DNA form, the CDR3 reads TGTGCCAGTTTCGCGGGGGAGCTGTTTTTT.

This sequence joins TRBV19 and TRBJ2-1; D remains ambiguous. Looked up from germline, CDR1 is LNHDA and CDR2 is SQIVND (reference sequence). The CDR3 runs 11 residues. V was shortened by 5 bases and J by 12 bases, with 11 bases between the two germline ends. This CDR3 is CASSRGPGQFF. CDR3 DNA sequence: TGTGCCAGTAGTCGAGGCCCGGGGCAGTTCTTC. Filled out from reference TRBV19 and TRBJ2-1, the complete variable domain reads DGGITQSPKYLFRKEGQNVTLSCEQNLNHDAMYWYRQDPGQGLRLIYYSQIVNDFQKGDIAEGYSVSREKKESFPLTVTSAQKNPTAFYLCASSRGPGQFFGPGTRLTVL.

The chain has TRBV7-9 and TRBJ2-1, with D possibly matching TRBD2 (6 bases). The V and J ends lost 5 bases and 5 bases respectively, with 19 bases between them. The CDR3 contains 16 residues. The germline CDR1 and CDR2 sequences are SEHNR and FQNEAQ (reference sequence). For the CDR3, the DNA is TGTGCCAGCAGCGATCGCGGGACTTACGATGACAATGAGCAGTTCTTC. As protein: CASSDRGTYDDNEQFF.

The chain links TRBV5-8 to TRBJ2-7, with a tentative D call TRBD1 (5 bases). Germline CDR1 and CDR2: SGHTS and YDEGEE. The CDR3 has 14 amino acids. V lost 4 bases and J 3 bases, leaving 14 bases between the germline ends. For the CDR3, the DNA is TGTGCCAGCAGCGGCTACCACCAGGGCTACGAGCAGTACTTC. Its protein is CASSGYHQGYEQYF.

V is TRBV4-3 and J is TRBJ2-3; no clear D gene. Germline V gene data show CDR1 as LGHNA and CDR2 as YSLEER. The CDR3 is 15 residues long. Trimming removed 2 bases at V and 2 bases at J, with 11 bases between. This chain's CDR3 is CASSQYSTLTDTQYF. The CDR3 coding sequence is TGCGCCAGCAGCCAATACTCAACCCTCACAGATACGCAGTATTTT.

V and J are TRBV10-2 and TRBJ2-1; 7 bases match TRBD1. Germline CDR1 and CDR2: WSHSY and SAAADI. This CDR3 spans 15 amino acids. V was clipped by 4 bases and J by 0 bases; unmatched bases: 3. CDR3 DNA: TGCGCCAGCAGTGGGGACAGTAACTCCTACAATGAGCAGTTCTTC. Protein product: CASSGDSNSYNEQFF.

This clone has more than one count but fewer than ten. In DNA form, the CDR3 reads TGTGCCAGCAGCCCAGGCGGGATTAGGAGCTCCTACGAGCAGTACTTC. Protein: CASSPGGIRSSYEQYF. The chain employs TRBV14 and TRBJ2-7; a possible D gene is TRBD2 (6 bases). This CDR3 comprises 16 residues. From germline, CDR1 is SGHDN and CDR2 FVKESK. The V end lost 4 bases, the J end lost 0 bases, and 16 bases lay between the germline ends.

This chain connects TRBV18 to TRBJ2-5; 7 bases map to TRBD1. CDR3 length: 13 residues. The germline V gene encodes CDR1 KGHSH and CDR2 LQKENI. V lost 4 bases to trimming and J lost 5 bases; unmatched junction nucleotides: 4. As DNA, the CDR3 is TGTGCCAGCTCACAGGGGGCTGGGGAGACCCAGTACTTC. Translated: CASSQGAGETQYF. Drawing the rest from reference TRBV18 and TRBJ2-5, the complete variable domain is NAGVMQNPRHLVRRRGQEARLRCSPMKGHSHVYWYRQLPEEGLKFMVYLQKENIIDESGMPKERFSAEFPKEGPSILRIQQVVRGDSAAYFCASSQGAGETQYFGPGTRLLVL.

This clone came up a few times. This chain links TRBV6-1 with TRBJ2-1; D call uncertain. The CDR3 runs 13 residues. The ends were cut back, 10 bases at V and 2 bases at J, with 12 bases in the middle. The germline gives CDR1 MNHNS, CDR2 SASEGT. The CDR3 loop is CATAPEPYNEQFF. DNA of the CDR3: TGTGCCACCGCACCGGAGCCCTACAATGAGCAGTTCTTC.

This clone has a handful of counts. J is TRBJ2-1 and V is TRBV19; TRBD2 matches at 8 bases. Trimming at V came to 11 bases and at J to 1 base, leaving 7 bases not matched to a gene. This CDR3 comprises 14 residues. Germline loops: CDR1 LNHDA, CDR2 SQIVND (reference sequence). CDR3 residues: CAGKRERSYNEQFF. The CDR3 DNA sequence: TGTGCCGGAAAGCGGGAGAGGTCCTACAATGAGCAGTTCTTC.

The chain couples TRBV4-2 to TRBJ2-7, with a weak D call TRBD2 (5 bases). The ends were cut back, 1 base at V and 7 bases at J, with 20 bases in the middle. From germline, CDR1 is LGHNA and CDR2 YNFKEQ. CDR3 length: 16 amino acids. The DNA of the CDR3 is TGTGCCAGCAGCCAAGGATTGGGAGTAGGATCGGGTGAGCAGTACTTC. Its translation: CASSQGLGVGSGEQYF.

This clone has only a few counts. This rearrangement joins TRBV6-1 to TRBJ2-7, with unresolved D. Germline V gene lookup returns CDR1 MNHNS and CDR2 SASEGT. The CDR3 contains 16 residues. V was shortened by 2 bases and J by 3 bases, with 17 bases between the two germline ends. Here the CDR3 DNA reads TGTGCCAGCAGTGAAAGAGACGTCAGAAGAATCTACGAGCAGTACTTC. Translated: CASSERDVRRIYEQYF.

This chain connects TRBV19 to TRBJ2-6; the match to TRBD1 covers 8 bases. CDR3 size: 19 residues. The junction had 14 bases not matched to a gene; V was cut back by 6 bases and J by 1 base. Germline CDR1 is LNHDA and CDR2 is SQIVND (reference sequence). Here the CDR3 reads CASSPVPGGAFSGANVLTF. CDR3 bases: TGTGCCAGTAGCCCAGTTCCAGGGGGCGCTTTTTCTGGGGCCAACGTCCTGACTTTC.

The rearrangement joins TRBV6-5 to TRBJ1-1, with 10 bases fitting TRBD1. The CDR3 spans 15 residues. With V trimmed by 2 bases and J by 1 base, 1 base remained unmatched. The germline CDR1 and CDR2 sequences are MNHEY and SVGAGI. The CDR3 DNA is TGTGCCAGCAGTTACGACAGGGGGCGGAACACTGAAGCTTTCTTT. Residues: CASSYDRGRNTEAFF.

This clone was counted a few times. Written as DNA, the CDR3 is TGTGCCAGCAGTTTATCTCCGACAGGACTTTATGGCTACACCTTC. Protein: CASSLSPTGLYGYTF. The genes are TRBV27 and TRBJ1-2, with D maybe TRBD1 (6 bases). The CDR3 length is 15 residues. CDR1 and CDR2 from the germline V gene are MNHEY and SMNVEV (reference sequence). V lost 0 bases and J lost 5, with 13 bases in between.

The chain links TRBV5-6 to TRBJ2-3; TRBD1 matches 8 bases. The CDR3 runs 14 residues. Germline-derived CDR1 and CDR2 are SGHDT and YYEEEE. Germline trimming cut 4 bases from V and 4 bases from J; bases unmatched to any gene: 5. The CDR3 DNA follows: TGTGCCAGCAGCCTCGGACAGGGAGCAGATACGCAGTATTTT. Translating gives CASSLGQGADTQYF.